The 20 T cell receptor beta chains below all came from one sample that was sequenced in a study of CD8 T cells in Susac syndrome. RNA in amounts of roughly 0.5 to 1 ug was reverse transcribed with random hexamers. TCRdb re-called the immunoSEQ multiplex PCR reads through MiXCR, storing one row per CDR3 protein. The sample consists of 130,000 or so distinct CDR3 sequences, about 95% of them appearing once. The source material was CD4+ T cells from PBMCs. All receptors come from a human donor with multiple sclerosis.

The chain employs TRBV5-1 and TRBJ1-2; TRBD1 matches 9 bases. CDR3 size: 16 residues. The ends lost 4 bases at V and 6 bases at J; junction bases unmatched: 13. CDR1 is SGHRS, CDR2 YFSETQ, per germline. In nucleotides, the CDR3 is TGCGCCAGCAGCCACCGCCGGACAGGGGAAGTCGATGGCTACACCTTC. Translating it yields CASSHRRTGEVDGYTF.

The chain joins TRBV7-3 to TRBJ2-1; 15 bases agree with TRBD2. The length of the CDR3 is 19 residues. CDR1 and CDR2 (germline): SGHTA, FQGTGA. The V gene end was trimmed by 5 bases and the J gene end by 1 base; junction bases not matched to a gene: 9. Here the CDR3 reads CASSLGLAGGRGSYNEQFF. The CDR3 region has the DNA TGTGCCAGCAGCCTGGGACTAGCGGGAGGACGGGGTTCCTACAATGAGCAGTTCTTC.

This clonotype was seen a few times. J is TRBJ1-4 and V is TRBV5-1; 7 bases map to TRBD1. The V gene's germline CDR1 is SGHRS and CDR2 YFSETQ. J lost 5 bases, V lost 5 bases, and 9 bases had no gene match. The CDR3 consists of 15 residues. The CDR3 spells CASRSMGQLNEKLFF. The CDR3 nucleotides read TGCGCCAGCAGATCTATGGGACAGCTAAATGAAAAACTGTTTTTT.

V usage is TRBV9 and J usage is TRBJ2-7; 9 bases are shared with TRBD1. Germline CDR1 is SGDLS and CDR2 is YYNGEE. The length of the CDR3 is 14 residues. J was trimmed by 6 bases and V by 2 bases; bases with no gene match: 6. The CDR3 reads CASSVSGQGAEQYF. The CDR3 nucleotides are TGTGCCAGCAGCGTTTCGGGACAGGGAGCCGAGCAGTACTTC.

The chain combines TRBV30 with TRBJ2-3; 8 nucleotides align to TRBD2. J gave up 2 bases and V 0 bases, and 4 bases lay outside the gene matches. Germline CDR1 reads GTSNPN; CDR2 reads SVGIG (reference sequence). The length of the CDR3 is 15 residues. CDR3 in amino acids: CAWSVPAGATDTQYF. CDR3 bases: TGTGCCTGGAGTGTACCAGCGGGGGCCACAGATACGCAGTATTTT.

The V gene is TRBV12-3 or TRBV12-4, the J gene TRBJ2-5; weak D call: TRBD2 (5 bases). Trimming pared 4 bases from V and 10 bases from J, leaving 13 bases between. The CDR3 totals 12 residues. The CDR3 here is CASSSRPGIQYF. In DNA, the CDR3 is TGTGCCAGCAGTTCCCGGCCCGGGATCCAGTACTTC.

The rearrangement uses TRBV24-1 and TRBJ2-7; weak D call: TRBD1 (6 bases). This CDR3 is 16 amino acids long. Deletions cut 4 bases from V and 2 bases from J, with 17 bases between. Germline-derived CDR1 and CDR2 are KGHDR and SFDVKD. DNA for the CDR3: TGTGCCACCAGTGACACATCGGCAGGGGATCCCTACGAGCAGTACTTC. It specifies CATSDTSAGDPYEQYF.

CDR3 coding DNA: TGCAGTGCTACAGGGGGGCAGGAATATGGCTACACCTTC. Its translation is CSATGGQEYGYTF. The gene calls are TRBV20-1 and TRBJ1-2, with 7 bases aligning to TRBD1. The length of the CDR3 is 13 residues. The J segment lost 5 bases and the V segment lost 4 bases, leaving 7 bases of the junction unmatched. Germline V gives CDR1 DFQATT, CDR2 SNEGSKA (reference sequence).

The J gene is TRBJ2-1, the V gene TRBV14; 10 bases line up with TRBD2. V trimming: 4 bases; J trimming: 3 bases; junction bases outside the gene matches: 9. The CDR3 is 17 amino acids. The V gene's germline CDR1 is SGHDN and CDR2 FVKESK. CDR3 in DNA: TGTGCCAGCAGCCGGACGATGGGACTAGCGTACTACAATGAGCAGTTCTTC. It yields the protein CASSRTMGLAYYNEQFF.

Comment on this clonotype: Compared with germline, one end of the junction differs, possibly owing to a read error. This CDR3 reads CACSRGHQPQHF. For the CDR3, the DNA is TGTGCCTGCAGTCGGGGGCACCAGCCCCAGCATTTT. The J gene is TRBJ1-5, the V gene TRBV12-3 or TRBV12-4, with D possibly being TRBD1 (6 bases). This CDR3 contains 12 residues.

The genes are TRBV5-1 and TRBJ2-7, with 10 positions matching TRBD2. This CDR3 has 16 amino acids. From germline, CDR1 is SGHRS and CDR2 YFSETQ. V shed 2 bases and J 6 bases; nucleotides not matched to a gene: 11. CDR3 loop: CASSLGAGGPQSEQYF. The CDR3 nucleotides are TGCGCCAGCAGCTTAGGAGCGGGAGGGCCTCAAAGCGAGCAGTACTTC.

The chain recombines TRBV7-2 with TRBJ2-3; no clear D gene. The germline V gene has CDR1 SGHTA and CDR2 FQGNSA. Trimming left V 4 bases short and J 4 bases short, with 9 bases between. CDR3 length: 13 residues. Written as DNA, the CDR3 is TGTGCCAGCAGCTCCTACTCTCCAGATACGCAGTATTTT. It encodes CASSSYSPDTQYF.

The chain links TRBV29-1 to TRBJ1-1, with a possible D match to TRBD1 (5 bases). The ends were cut back, 3 bases at V and 6 bases at J, with 17 bases in the middle. Germline V gene sequence: CDR1 SQVTM, CDR2 ANQGSEA. The CDR3 is 14 amino acids. This CDR3 reads CSVEQMTAFAEAFF. CDR3 DNA sequence: TGCAGCGTTGAGCAGATGACAGCTTTCGCTGAAGCTTTCTTT.

This chain uses TRBV5-1 with TRBJ1-1, with TRBD1 as a possible D gene (5 bases). The CDR3 is made up of 13 amino acids. With 4 bases removed from V and 0 bases from J, the gap between germline ends came to 7 bases. The germline V gene encodes CDR1 SGHRS and CDR2 YFSETQ. The CDR3 coding sequence is TGCGCCAGCAGCGGGGCAGTGAACACTGAAGCTTTCTTT. Translation: CASSGAVNTEAFF.

The chain links TRBV28 to TRBJ2-7; D uncertain. V dropped 3 bases and J dropped 3 bases, with 6 bases sitting between them. There are 12 residues in the CDR3. From germline, CDR1 is MDHEN and CDR2 SYDVKM. This CDR3 is CASSFPGYEQYF. In DNA, the CDR3 is TGTGCCAGCAGTTTCCCGGGCTACGAGCAGTACTTC.

The chain recombines TRBV6-2 or TRBV6-3 with TRBJ2-7; 8 bases line up with TRBD2. Germline CDR1 reads MNHEY; CDR2 reads SVGEGT. The CDR3 is 17 residues long. Trimming took 6 bases from V and 2 from J; bases not matched to a gene: 15. CDR3 in amino acids: CASSPFGGGPSAYEQYF. Here the CDR3 DNA reads TGTGCCAGCAGCCCCTTTGGCGGGGGGCCCTCCGCCTACGAGCAGTACTTC.

The chain combines TRBV27 with TRBJ1-1; D perhaps matches TRBD1 (5 bases). The germline gives CDR1 MNHEY, CDR2 SMNVEV (reference sequence). Trimming pared 3 bases from V and 0 bases from J, leaving 11 bases between. This CDR3 has 15 amino acids. As DNA, the CDR3 is TGTGCCAGCAGTTTCGGTACAGGCCTGAACACTGAAGCTTTCTTT. This sequence encodes CASSFGTGLNTEAFF.

In DNA form, the CDR3 reads TGTGCCAGCACCGAAGGGAGGGTCTACAATGAGCAGTTCTTC. It yields the protein CASTEGRVYNEQFF. The chain is built from TRBV7-2 and TRBJ2-1, with 7 bases aligning to TRBD2. The CDR3 spans 14 residues. Germline trimming cut 7 bases from V and 3 bases from J; bases unmatched to any gene: 6. The V gene's germline CDR1 is SGHTA and CDR2 FQGNSA.

The chain recombines TRBV19 with TRBJ1-5; 7 bases fit TRBD1. Germline assignment: CDR1 LNHDA and CDR2 SQIVND (reference sequence). The CDR3 consists of 17 residues. V trimming: 3 bases; J trimming: 5 bases; junction bases outside the gene matches: 13. The CDR3 region has the DNA TGTGCCAGTAGTATCTCCAGCCGGACAGGCTCCCATCAGCCCCAGCATTTT. Translation: CASSISSRTGSHQPQHF.

The V and J genes are TRBV7-2 and TRBJ1-1, with D possibly TRBD1 on 6 matching bases. CDR1 and CDR2 from the germline V gene are SGHTA and FQGNSA. V shed 2 bases and J shed 9 bases, with 16 bases lying between them. There are 14 residues in the CDR3. In DNA form, the CDR3 reads TGTGCCAGCAGCTTATCTCCCAGGGGATCTCAAGCTTTCTTT. Its protein is CASSLSPRGSQAFF.